The entry below describes one TCR beta chain. Its antigen remains unknown. This sample is drawn from a study of cytomegalovirus exposure and HLA in healthy donors. Overall study results and limits: TCR beta V- and J-gene trimming, according to a later analysis, was linked to a missense DCLRE1C variant. Indistinguishable V segments such as TRBV6-2 and TRBV6-3 were excluded. Immune exposure information available was restricted to CMV serostatus.

PCR primers comprised 60 Vbeta and 13 Jbeta primers. The assay was immunoSEQ multiplex PCR, and TCRdb's table has in-frame clones only and misses some. The sample yields more than 150,000 clones, approximately 80% seen once. This CDR3 region has 18 residues. Trimming took 4 bases from V and 7 from J; bases not matched to a gene: 16. Germline CDR1 reads SGHRS; CDR2 reads YFSETQ. The receptor's source is a woman in her late teens or twenties in good health and CMV-seropositive. The V and J genes are TRBV5-1 and TRBJ2-1, with TRBD2 matching over 11 bases. What was sequenced was PBMCs. The CDR3: CASSPLAGDIRGGNEQFF. CDR3 nucleotides: TGCGCCAGCAGCCCACTAGCGGGGGATATACGAGGAGGGAATGAGCAGTTCTTC.